The next 27 T cell receptor beta chains were all read from a single sample in a study of early T cells in non-severe SARS-CoV-2 infection. One entry per CDR3 protein, called by TCRdb with MiXCR from the 5' RACE reads. The data contain about 61,000 distinct CDR3 sequences, 7.5% to 10% of them singletons. Sequenced sample: whole blood. The receptors were gathered from an adult who was a healthcare worker with PCR-confirmed SARS-CoV-2 infection or an uninfected control (not recorded which).

This clonotype was counted ten times or more. This chain connects TRBV7-3 to TRBJ2-3, with D possibly being TRBD2 (5 bases). This CDR3 spans 13 amino acids. Germline V gives CDR1 SGHTA, CDR2 FQGTGA. Between the trimmed V and J ends, which lost 5 bases and 6 bases, there was a span of 12 bases. The CDR3 loop reads CASSRTRLDTQYF. As DNA, the CDR3 is TGTGCCAGCAGCCGAACTAGGCTGGATACGCAGTATTTT.

This clonotype appeared a few times. The J gene is TRBJ1-2, the V gene TRBV10-1; TRBD1 matches at 7 bases. After removal of 0 bases from V and 8 bases from J, the junction contained 3 bases not matched to a gene. The CDR3 runs 13 residues. Germline CDR1 WNHNN, CDR2 SYGVQD (reference sequence). The CDR3: CASSESQGPGYTF. The DNA of the CDR3 is TGCGCCAGCAGTGAGTCACAGGGGCCAGGCTACACCTTC.

This clonotype was found a few times. The chain is built from TRBV6-5 and TRBJ2-5; 9 bases map to TRBD1. V lost 1 base to trimming and J lost 5 bases; unmatched junction nucleotides: 2. The CDR3 has 14 amino acids. Germline V CDR1 and CDR2: MNHEY, SVGAGI. The CDR3 sequence: CASSYWDRDETQYF. DNA of the CDR3: TGTGCCAGCAGTTACTGGGACAGGGATGAGACCCAGTACTTC.

This clonotype was counted ten times or more. The chain links TRBV11-1 to TRBJ2-1, with D tentatively TRBD2 (6 bases). V lost 3 bases, J lost 2 bases, and 11 bases lay in between. Germline V CDR1 and CDR2: SGHAT, FQDESV (reference sequence). This CDR3 comprises 15 residues. Written as DNA, the CDR3 is TGTGCCAGCAGCTTTAGGAGGGGCCCCTACAATGAGCAGTTCTTC. The encoded protein is CASSFRRGPYNEQFF.

The table lists this clonotype with many counts. The CDR3 protein is CASSLKPTSGGIGELFF. DNA of the CDR3: TGTGCCAGCAGCCTAAAACCGACTAGCGGGGGGATCGGGGAGCTGTTTTTT. The J gene is TRBJ2-2, the V gene TRBV7-2; 13 bases fit TRBD2. In germline, CDR1 is SGHTA, CDR2 FQGNSA. CDR3 length equals 17 residues. Trimming took 5 bases from V and 7 from J; bases not matched to a gene: 10.

This clonotype was detected many times. This chain joins TRBV5-1 and TRBJ2-3; D call uncertain. This CDR3 region has 14 residues. From germline, CDR1 is SGHRS and CDR2 YFSETQ. Trimming pared 1 base from V and 6 bases from J, leaving 12 bases between. CDR3 region: CASSLSSKWDTQYF. The CDR3 DNA reads as TGCGCCAGCAGCTTGTCGAGCAAATGGGATACGCAGTATTTT.

J is TRBJ1-1 and V is TRBV7-9; 7 nucleotides match TRBD1. Germline CDR1 is SEHNR and CDR2 is FQNEAQ (reference sequence). This CDR3 region has 15 residues. V shed 3 bases and J 1 base; nucleotides not matched to a gene: 5. The CDR3 here is CASSLRTGSNTEAFF. The CDR3 nucleotides are TGTGCCAGCAGCTTGAGGACAGGATCGAACACTGAAGCTTTCTTT.

This clonotype was detected ten times or more. CDR3: CASSLENTIYF. CDR3 DNA: TGTGCCAGCAGCTTAGAAAACACCATATATTTT. The chain links TRBV7-2 to TRBJ1-3; D not resolved. The CDR3 is 11 residues long. Per the germline V gene, CDR1 is SGHTA and CDR2 is FQGNSA. V lost 1 base and J lost 6, with 1 base in between.

The sample holds a few counts of this clonotype. CDR3 sequence (DNA): TGTGCCACGAGGGACAGGGATCTCCACGAGCAGTACGTC. The encoded protein is CATRDRDLHEQYV. The chain links TRBV10-3 to TRBJ2-7, with 9 nucleotides matching TRBD1. Germline trimming cut 10 bases from V and 5 bases from J; bases unmatched to any gene: 9. The germline gives CDR1 ENHRY, CDR2 SYGVKD. The CDR3 runs 13 residues.

This clonotype has a count of ten or more. The gene calls are TRBV20-1 and TRBJ1-2; D ambiguous. The CDR3 runs to 14 residues. V was clipped by 2 bases and J by 0 bases, with 10 bases between them. Germline loops: CDR1 DFQATT, CDR2 SNEGSKA (reference sequence). CDR3: CSARSEGANYGYTF. The CDR3 nucleotides read TGCAGTGCTAGATCGGAGGGAGCTAACTATGGCTACACCTTC.

This clonotype was picked up a small number of times. The chain combines TRBV5-1 with TRBJ2-2; maybe TRBD1 (6 bases). The CDR3 sequence is 16 residues long. Germline loops: CDR1 SGHRS, CDR2 YFSETQ. V lost 4 bases and J lost 5, with 18 bases in between. In DNA, the CDR3 is TGCGCCAGCAGCCCACGAGGGCAGGGGACGACCGGGGAGCTGTTTTTT. As protein: CASSPRGQGTTGELFF.

V and J are TRBV21-1 and TRBJ2-6; the table's D call TRBD1 went unverified against the DNA. TRBV21-1 is recorded as a pseudogene. This CDR3 spans 19 amino acids. CDR3 nucleotide sequence: TGTGCCAGCAGCAAAAAGGGGCAAATGACAGACTCTGGGGCCAACGTCCTGACTTTC. Translation gives CASSKKGQMTDSGANVLTF.

The genes are TRBV6-5 and TRBJ2-5; possible D gene TRBD2, 6 bases. V gave up 6 bases and J gave up 2 bases, with 25 bases separating them. Per germline, CDR1 MNHEY and CDR2 SVGAGI. This CDR3 spans 18 amino acids. As DNA, the CDR3 is TGTGCCAGCAGCATCCTAGCGTTGGGTGACTATCAACAAGAGACCCAGTACTTC. It yields the protein CASSILALGDYQQETQYF.

At least ten counts were recorded for this clonotype. The CDR3, as DNA: TGCGCCAGCAGTCAACCCCCAGTCCTCCGGGACAGAATTTACAATGAGCAGTTCTTC. Translated, it gives CASSQPPVLRDRIYNEQFF. V gene TRBV23-1 combines with J gene TRBJ2-1; 7 bases align to TRBD1. TRBV23-1 is an ORF; its function is uncertain. V gave up 2 bases and J gave up 4 bases; unmatched junction bases: 17. The CDR3 sequence is 19 residues long.

The rearrangement joins TRBV20-1 to TRBJ2-5; D ambiguous. Germline V lookup: CDR1 DFQATT, CDR2 SNEGSKA (reference sequence). This CDR3 spans 11 amino acids. Between the trimmed V and J ends, which lost 3 bases and 5 bases, there was a span of 7 bases. The CDR3 region has the DNA TGCAGTGCTAGCTCCGGCGAGACCCAGTACTTC. This gives the protein CSASSGETQYF.

As regards this clonotype: The missing conserved phenylalanine or tryptophan at the end of this CDR3 makes a read error likely. The chain combines TRBV15 with TRBJ2-1; D is unresolved. V lost 5 bases and J lost 10, with 9 bases in between. Germline loops: CDR1 LNHNV, CDR2 YYDKDF (reference sequence). The length of the CDR3 is 11 residues. The CDR3 protein is CATSFTSEQFL. CDR3 DNA sequence: TGTGCCACCAGCTTTACGAGCGAGCAGTTCCTC.

This clonotype was counted a few times. The V gene is TRBV29-1, the J gene TRBJ1-2; D gene uncertain. CDR3 length: 14 amino acids. CDR1 SQVTM and CDR2 ANQGSEA come from the germline V gene. The V end lost 0 bases, the J end lost 4 bases, and 12 bases lay between the germline ends. In nucleotides, the CDR3 is TGCAGCGTTGAAGATCTTACAGCTCCCTATGGCTACACCTTC. Its translation is CSVEDLTAPYGYTF.

Worth noting for this clonotype: A much larger clone sits a single nucleotide away, making a read error possible. The chain couples TRBV20-1 to TRBJ2-5; 7 bases line up with TRBD1. The CDR3 is 14 amino acids. In germline, CDR1 is DFQATT, CDR2 SNEGSKA (reference sequence). CDR3 residues: CSARSFSGGETQHF. The CDR3 DNA follows: TGCAGTGCTAGATCCTTTTCAGGGGGAGAGACCCAGCACTTC.

This chain joins TRBV30 and TRBJ2-3; D unresolved. The CDR3 loop spans 11 amino acids. Trimming took 4 bases from V and 3 from J, leaving 5 bases between them. Germline CDR1 GTSNPN, CDR2 SVGIG (reference sequence). CDR3 region: CAWTITDTQYF. The CDR3 DNA reads as TGTGCCTGGACAATAACAGATACGCAGTATTTT.

This clonotype was seen repeatedly, ten times or more. This chain connects TRBV6-6 to TRBJ1-6; TRBD1 is a possible D gene (5 bases). Germline loops: CDR1 MNHNY, CDR2 SVGAGI (reference sequence). The CDR3 totals 14 residues. With 2 bases removed from V and 8 bases from J, the gap between germline ends came to 10 bases. Here the CDR3 DNA reads TGTGCCAGCAGTTACCGGGGCGGGGATTCACCCCTCCACTTT. Translation: CASSYRGGDSPLHF.

A few counts support this clonotype. The chain uses TRBV5-5 and TRBJ1-4; D call uncertain. The CDR3 loop spans 15 amino acids. Germline values: CDR1 SGHKS, CDR2 YYEKEE (reference sequence). The V end was cut by 5 bases, the J end by 5 bases, with 16 bases between. DNA for the CDR3: TGTGCCAGCAGTGAAGCTGCCGTCACGAATGAAAAACTGTTTTTT. It specifies CASSEAAVTNEKLFF.

This clonotype occurred a few times. The V call is TRBV20-1, the J call TRBJ2-5, with 8 nucleotides matching TRBD2. In germline, CDR1 is DFQATT, CDR2 SNEGSKA (reference sequence). The CDR3 is 17 amino acids. Losses at the gene ends were 3 bases for V and 0 bases for J; bases not matched to a gene: 12. Written as DNA, the CDR3 is TGCAGTGCTAGGCTTCCGGGACTAGGGAGGTACCAAGAGACCCAGTACTTC. Translation gives CSARLPGLGRYQETQYF.

A remark on this clonotype: Compared with germline, one end of the junction differs, possibly owing to a read error. The rearrangement uses TRBV11-2 and TRBJ2-5, with D possibly TRBD1 on 6 matching bases. The CDR3 is 13 amino acids. Germline values: CDR1 SGHAT, CDR2 FQNNGV. The CDR3 loop is CTSRRTGRQTQYF. The CDR3 nucleotides are TGTACCAGCAGGCGTACAGGGCGGCAGACCCAGTACTTC.

Many counts were recorded for this clonotype. V is TRBV5-1 and J is TRBJ2-5, with TRBD2 identical over 8 bases. The junction had 14 bases not matched to a gene; V was cut back by 2 bases and J by 5 bases. This CDR3 contains 17 residues. From germline, CDR1 is SGHRS and CDR2 YFSETQ. CDR3 in DNA: TGCGCCAGCAGCTTAAGCACCTCGGCGGGGGGTTTGGAGACCCAGTACTTC. This sequence encodes CASSLSTSAGGLETQYF.

For the CDR3, the DNA is TGTGCCAGCAGCTTGGAAAGGACTAATGAAAAACTGTTTTTT. Protein product: CASSLERTNEKLFF. The chain couples TRBV5-4 to TRBJ1-4; D not certain. This CDR3 has 14 amino acids. V was cut by 0 bases and J by 2 bases, with 5 bases left in between. Germline values: CDR1 SGHNT, CDR2 YYREEE (reference sequence). The whole variable domain, remainder taken from reference TRBV5-4 and TRBJ1-4, is ETGVTQSPTHLIKTRGQQVTLRCSSQSGHNTVSWYQQALGQGPQFIFQYYREEENGRGNFPPRFSGLQFPNYSSELNVNALELDDSALYLCASSLERTNEKLFFGSGTQLSVL.

This clonotype occurred a few times. J is TRBJ2-1 and V is TRBV6-4, with 8 bases lining up with TRBD1. V shed 2 bases, J shed 9 bases, and the junction held 9 bases outside the gene matches. This CDR3 region has 15 residues. Germline V gene data show CDR1 as MRHNA and CDR2 as SNTAGT. DNA of the CDR3: TGTGCCAGCAGTGACCTACGGACAGGGAAGGCTGAGCAGTTCTTC. Its translation: CASSDLRTGKAEQFF.

The V and J genes are TRBV25-1 and TRBJ2-3; maybe TRBD2 (6 bases). Germline V gene sequence: CDR1 MGHDK, CDR2 SYGVNS. The CDR3 covers 14 residues. The V gene lost 3 bases and the J gene lost 6 bases, with 13 bases spanning the gap. The CDR3 loop reads CASSEKGAGDTQYF. The CDR3 DNA sequence: TGTGCCAGCAGTGAGAAAGGGGCGGGGGATACGCAGTATTTT.